This T cell receptor beta chain was sequenced for a study of cytomegalovirus exposure and HLA in healthy donors. V gave up 5 bases and J gave up 4 bases; unmatched junction bases: 7. This CDR3 has 14 residues. The germline V gene encodes CDR1 MNHEY and CDR2 SVGAGI. PCR involved 60 Vbeta and 13 Jbeta primers. TCRdb's copy holds only in-frame clones and misses some; the assay was immunoSEQ multiplex PCR. This sample yields about 220,000 clones, of which over 80% are seen a single time; more than 0.6% belongs to the top ten. Everyone who donated was a healthy bone marrow donor. Points from the study as a whole: The CMV antigen specificity of a few CMV-associated chains was confirmed through in vitro analysis. In a later analysis, donors in an Asian-associated ancestry cluster reportedly had fewer N-insertions in productive TCRs than the cohort mean. Later analysis suggested links between common viral pathogens and several top significant clusters.

For this clone: Its antigen remains unidentified.

The chain employs TRBV6-5 and TRBJ1-2; 7 positions match TRBD1. This TCR derives from a boy younger than 10 in good health and CMV-seronegative. Sequenced: PBMCs. The DNA for the CDR3 is TGTGCCAGCAGTACTGGAGGGGGCAGCTATGGCTACACCTTC. Its protein product is CASSTGGGSYGYTF.